Following are 30 T cell receptor beta chains from one sample sequenced in a study of CD8 T cells in Susac syndrome. RNA in amounts of about 0.5 to 1 ug was reverse transcribed with random hexamers. TCRdb ran MiXCR on the immunoSEQ multiplex PCR reads and lists one entry per CDR3 protein. Here the sample spans about 300,000 distinct CDR3 sequences, approximately 90% being singletons. Sequencing was carried out using CD8+ T cells from PBMCs. The receptors shown here come from a human donor with multiple sclerosis.

V and J are TRBV6-2 or TRBV6-3 and TRBJ1-1, with TRBD1 as a possible D gene (6 bases). Germline values: CDR1 MNHEY, CDR2 SVGEGT. Trimming removed 5 bases from V and 3 bases from J, with 19 bases in between. The CDR3 length is 16 residues. As DNA, the CDR3 is TGTGCCAGCAGTAGGGGGACTCACAGCGGGGACACTGAAGCTTTCTTT. It is translated as CASSRGTHSGDTEAFF.

This chain links TRBV7-9 with TRBJ2-3, with a weak D call TRBD1 (5 bases). The CDR3 is 16 amino acids. Between the trimmed V and J ends, which lost 5 bases and 4 bases, there was a span of 19 bases. Germline lookup yields CDR1 SEHNR and CDR2 FQNEAQ (reference sequence). The CDR3 is CASSTTWAGLADTQYF. The CDR3 DNA reads as TGTGCCAGCAGCACCACCTGGGCAGGGCTGGCAGATACGCAGTATTTT.

The chain has TRBV7-2 and TRBJ2-7, with D possibly matching TRBD1 (6 bases). The V end was cut by 3 bases, the J end by 3 bases, with 12 bases between. In germline, CDR1 is SGHTA, CDR2 FQGNSA. The CDR3 covers 14 residues. DNA of the CDR3: TGTGCCAGCAGCTTGGGGACAAGAGTCTACGAGCAGTACTTC. This gives the protein CASSLGTRVYEQYF.

The rearrangement uses TRBV20-1 and TRBJ2-3; the match to TRBD2 covers 10 bases. Germline values: CDR1 DFQATT, CDR2 SNEGSKA (reference sequence). Germline trimming cut 0 bases from V and 2 bases from J; bases unmatched to any gene: 5. This CDR3 comprises 16 residues. CDR3 in amino acids: CSARDPLAGDTDTQYF. The CDR3 DNA follows: TGCAGTGCTAGAGATCCGCTAGCGGGGGACACAGATACGCAGTATTTT.

The V and J genes are TRBV24-1 and TRBJ2-7; D perhaps matches TRBD2 (7 bases). Between the trimmed V and J ends, which lost 3 bases and 7 bases, there was a span of 12 bases. CDR3 length equals 13 residues. Germline CDR1 is KGHDR and CDR2 is SFDVKD. The CDR3, as DNA: TGTGCCACCAGTGATGGGGGGGCGAGTGAGCAGTACTTC. It encodes CATSDGGASEQYF.

The V and J genes are TRBV19 and TRBJ2-3; 11 bases align to TRBD2. Per the germline V gene, CDR1 is LNHDA and CDR2 is SQIVND (reference sequence). This CDR3 comprises 17 residues. The ends lost 5 bases at V and 3 bases at J; junction bases unmatched: 10. The CDR3 is CASSSLRASGRTDTQYF. In DNA form, the CDR3 reads TGTGCCAGTAGTTCTCTTAGGGCTAGCGGGAGGACAGATACGCAGTATTTT. Drawing the rest from reference TRBV19 and TRBJ2-3, the complete variable domain is DGGITQSPKYLFRKEGQNVTLSCEQNLNHDAMYWYRQDPGQGLRLIYYSQIVNDFQKGDIAEGYSVSREKKESFPLTVTSAQKNPTAFYLCASSSLRASGRTDTQYFGPGTRLTVL.

Only a few counts were recorded for this clonotype. This sequence joins TRBV5-4 and TRBJ2-1; D gene ambiguous. V lost 4 bases and J 7 bases, leaving 12 bases between the germline ends. Germline V gives CDR1 SGHNT, CDR2 YYREEE (reference sequence). The CDR3 is 13 residues long. CDR3 residues: CASSPQFENEQFF. The CDR3, as DNA: TGTGCCAGCAGCCCCCAATTTGAGAATGAGCAGTTCTTC.

The rearrangement uses TRBV28 and TRBJ2-7; a weak D match, TRBD1 (6 bases). Germline V gene lookup returns CDR1 MDHEN and CDR2 SYDVKM. This CDR3 region has 15 residues. The germline V and J ends were trimmed by 2 bases and 3 bases, with 14 bases remaining between them. CDR3: CASSLGRTELYEQYF. The CDR3 bases are TGTGCCAGCAGTTTAGGGCGGACAGAGCTCTACGAGCAGTACTTC.

The rearrangement links TRBV6-1 to TRBJ2-1, with 8 bases aligning to TRBD2. The germline CDR1 and CDR2 sequences are MNHNS and SASEGT. V trimming: 7 bases; J trimming: 3 bases; junction bases outside the gene matches: 8. This CDR3 contains 15 residues. The DNA of the CDR3 is TGTGCCAGCACCACCGGAAGCGGGAGCTACAATGAGCAGTTCTTC. Protein product: CASTTGSGSYNEQFF.

The J gene is TRBJ2-1, the V gene TRBV15; the match to TRBD1 covers 7 bases. With 3 bases clipped from V and 3 bases from J, the junction kept 5 bases outside the gene matches. The CDR3 spans 15 residues. Germline CDR1 reads LNHNV; CDR2 reads YYDKDF (reference sequence). This chain's CDR3 is CATSSNRDSYNEQFF. For the CDR3, the DNA is TGTGCCACCAGCAGTAACCGGGACAGCTACAATGAGCAGTTCTTC. The full variable domain, with the rest looked up from reference TRBV15 and TRBJ2-1, is DAMVIQNPRYQVTQFGKPVTLSCSQTLNHNVMYWYQQKSSQAPKLLFHYYDKDFNNEADTPDNFQSRRPNTSFCFLDIRSPGLGDTAMYLCATSSNRDSYNEQFFGPGTRLTVL.

This clonotype was seen just once. The chain carries TRBV19 and TRBJ2-7; 8 nucleotides agree with TRBD1. V was clipped by 6 bases and J by 5 bases; unmatched bases: 9. The CDR3 is made up of 14 amino acids. The germline V gene has CDR1 LNHDA and CDR2 SQIVND (reference sequence). CDR3 sequence: CASSPGGTWNEQYF. The CDR3 region has the DNA TGTGCCAGTAGCCCAGGGGGCACGTGGAACGAGCAGTACTTC. The variable domain in full, completed from reference TRBV19 and TRBJ2-7, reads DGGITQSPKYLFRKEGQNVTLSCEQNLNHDAMYWYRQDPGQGLRLIYYSQIVNDFQKGDIAEGYSVSREKKESFPLTVTSAQKNPTAFYLCASSPGGTWNEQYFGPGTRLTVT.

V is TRBV15 and J is TRBJ2-2; 9 bases are a match to TRBD2. V shed 4 bases, J shed 5 bases, and the junction held 2 bases outside the gene matches. Germline CDR1 LNHNV, CDR2 YYDKDF (reference sequence). The length of the CDR3 is 14 residues. The CDR3 is CATSTSGKTGELFF. DNA for the CDR3: TGTGCCACCAGCACTAGCGGGAAAACCGGGGAGCTGTTTTTT.

This chain uses TRBV20-1 with TRBJ1-2; D is undetermined. This CDR3 contains 14 residues. Trimming pared 6 bases from V and 3 bases from J, leaving 17 bases between. Germline CDR1 is DFQATT and CDR2 is SNEGSKA (reference sequence). The CDR3 bases are TGCAGTGCCAAGCCGTATTCCGGTGACTATGGCTACACCTTC. This translates into CSAKPYSGDYGYTF.

The gene calls are TRBV9 and TRBJ2-1; D unresolved. Trimming cost V 3 bases and J 8 bases, with 12 bases left between them. The germline gives CDR1 SGDLS, CDR2 YYNGEE. The CDR3 contains 13 residues. CDR3 coding DNA: TGTGCCAGCAGCGCCCCGCTCGTCTATGAGCAGTTCTTC. Translated, it gives CASSAPLVYEQFF.

The chain carries TRBV5-4 and TRBJ2-7; 7 positions agree with TRBD1. The length of the CDR3 is 14 residues. V trimming: 2 bases; J trimming: 6 bases; junction bases outside the gene matches: 8. Germline CDR1 SGHNT, CDR2 YYREEE (reference sequence). The CDR3 here is CASSFGAGGSEQYF. As DNA, the CDR3 is TGTGCCAGCAGCTTTGGCGCAGGGGGTAGCGAGCAGTACTTC.

V and J are TRBV7-8 and TRBJ2-7, with D possibly being TRBD1 or TRBD2 (7 bases each). Germline CDR1 SGHVS, CDR2 FQNEAQ. The CDR3 spans 16 residues. Trimming took off 5 bases at V and 4 bases at J, with 21 bases between the two ends. The CDR3 nucleotides read TGTGCCAGCAGCCAGGGGGGGGCTCCCGGGGTGTACGAGCAGTACTTC. This codes for CASSQGGAPGVYEQYF.

The chain joins TRBV27 to TRBJ2-3; 7 bases map to TRBD2. V gave up 7 bases and J gave up 3 bases; unmatched junction bases: 13. CDR1 MNHEY and CDR2 SMNVEV come from the germline V gene (reference sequence). This CDR3 is 16 amino acids long. This CDR3 is CASKLPPGLPTDTQYF. The DNA of the CDR3 is TGTGCCAGCAAATTACCACCGGGACTACCGACAGATACGCAGTATTTT.

The chain couples TRBV4-3 to TRBJ2-1; D is perhaps TRBD2 (6 bases). CDR1 LGHNA and CDR2 YSLEER come from the germline V gene. With 0 bases removed from V and 0 bases from J, the gap between germline ends came to 9 bases. There are 16 residues in the CDR3. The CDR3 is CASSQESGASYNEQFF. The CDR3 coding sequence is TGCGCCAGCAGCCAAGAATCGGGAGCCTCCTACAATGAGCAGTTCTTC.

The V call is TRBV11-2, the J call TRBJ2-1, with unresolved D. Germline CDR1 reads SGHAT; CDR2 reads FQNNGV. The V end lost 1 base, the J end lost 5 bases, and 9 bases lay between the germline ends. The CDR3 is made up of 14 amino acids. The DNA for the CDR3 is TGTGCCAGCAGCTTAGCACGCTTCAACAATGAGCAGTTCTTC. Translation gives CASSLARFNNEQFF. Combining the CDR3 with reference TRBV11-2 and TRBJ2-1 gives the whole variable domain EAGVAQSPRYKIIEKRQSVAFWCNPISGHATLYWYQQILGQGPKLLIQFQNNGVVDDSQLPKDRFSAERLKGVDSTLKIQPAKLEDSAVYLCASSLARFNNEQFFGPGTRLTVL.

The chain couples TRBV3-1 to TRBJ2-2, with 8 bases that match TRBD2. The V segment lost 1 base and the J segment 6 bases; nucleotides outside the gene matches: 4. Germline V gives CDR1 LGHDT, CDR2 YNNKEL (reference sequence). The CDR3 totals 15 residues. The CDR3 DNA reads as TGTGCCAGCAGCCAAGGGACTAGCCACCCCGGGGAGCTGTTTTTT. This codes for CASSQGTSHPGELFF.

The chain has TRBV20-1 and TRBJ1-1; D is unclear. The V end was cut by 0 bases, the J end by 0 bases, with 8 bases between. CDR1 DFQATT and CDR2 SNEGSKA come from the germline V gene (reference sequence). The CDR3 consists of 14 residues. DNA for the CDR3: TGCAGTGCTAGAGATCCCCATGTGAACACTGAAGCTTTCTTT. It specifies CSARDPHVNTEAFF.

The chain has TRBV30 and TRBJ1-2, with a possible D match to TRBD1 (6 bases). Germline V gene sequence: CDR1 GTSNPN, CDR2 SVGIG (reference sequence). Trimming took 1 base from V and 2 from J, leaving 14 bases between them. The CDR3 loop spans 15 amino acids. CDR3 region: CAWSEGGKENYGYTF. The DNA of the CDR3 is TGTGCCTGGAGTGAAGGGGGTAAGGAGAACTATGGCTACACCTTC. Supplemented by reference TRBV30 and TRBJ1-2, the full variable domain reads SQTIHQWPATLVQPVGSPLSLECTVEGTSNPNLYWYRQAAGRGLQLLFYSVGIGQISSEVPQNLSASRPQDRQFILSSKKLLLSDSGFYLCAWSEGGKENYGYTFGSGTRLTVV.

The V gene is TRBV27, the J gene TRBJ2-1; 11 positions match TRBD2. After removal of 3 bases from V and 4 bases from J, the junction contained 5 bases not matched to a gene. The CDR3 loop spans 16 amino acids. Germline values: CDR1 MNHEY, CDR2 SMNVEV (reference sequence). Here the CDR3 reads CASSFSGTSGYNEQFF. DNA for the CDR3: TGTGCCAGCAGTTTCTCCGGGACTAGCGGTTACAATGAGCAGTTCTTC.

This clonotype has only one observation. This chain links TRBV25-1 with TRBJ2-7, with 8 nucleotides matching TRBD1. Germline V gene lookup returns CDR1 MGHDK and CDR2 SYGVNS. The CDR3 runs 15 residues. The trim removed 0 bases at V and 2 bases at J, leaving 3 bases unmatched. The CDR3: CASSEYGTGAYEQYF. CDR3 coding DNA: TGTGCCAGCAGTGAATATGGGACAGGAGCCTACGAGCAGTACTTC.

CDR3 in DNA: TGTGCCTGCCGGGACAGGGGGGCCGAGCAGTACTTC. Protein: CACRDRGAEQYF. The rearrangement links TRBV28 to TRBJ2-7; 11 nucleotides align to TRBD1. V lost 11 bases, J lost 6 bases, and 6 bases stayed unmatched. CDR1 MDHEN and CDR2 SYDVKM come from the germline V gene. CDR3 length: 12 residues.

The chain uses TRBV7-9 and TRBJ2-3; a possible D gene is TRBD1 (6 bases). Germline CDR1 and CDR2: SEHNR and FQNEAQ (reference sequence). CDR3 length equals 16 residues. V was clipped by 5 bases and J by 4 bases, with 19 bases between them. The CDR3, as DNA: TGTGCCAGCAGCCCCAGGACAGCGAAGGGTTCAGATACGCAGTATTTT. Amino acids: CASSPRTAKGSDTQYF.

This clonotype was picked up one time. The CDR3 nucleotides read TGTGCCAGCAGGCTACTCCGGGGGGGCCACAATGAGCAGTTCTTC. Translation: CASRLLRGGHNEQFF. The chain employs TRBV6-2 or TRBV6-3 and TRBJ2-1, with 8 bases fitting TRBD2. V was pared by 6 bases and J by 5 bases, with 9 bases of the junction left unmatched. Germline CDR1 and CDR2: MNHEY and SVGEGT. The CDR3 totals 15 residues.

The table lists this clonotype with a few counts. This chain joins TRBV12-3 or TRBV12-4 and TRBJ2-7; 10 bases agree with TRBD1. The trim removed 8 bases at V and 3 bases at J, leaving 10 bases unmatched. The CDR3 totals 15 residues. In nucleotides, the CDR3 is TGTGCCAGCTCCCAAACCGGGACAGGGGACTACGAGCAGTACTTC. It translates to CASSQTGTGDYEQYF.

This clonotype was counted only a few times. The V gene is TRBV9, the J gene TRBJ2-3; the D is unclear. CDR3 length: 12 amino acids. V lost 2 bases and J lost 2, with 3 bases in between. Germline loops: CDR1 SGDLS, CDR2 YYNGEE. The DNA for the CDR3 is TGTGCCAGCAGCGTTAACACAGATACGCAGTATTTT. It translates to CASSVNTDTQYF.

The rearrangement joins TRBV13 to TRBJ2-5; D perhaps matches TRBD2 (5 bases). CDR1 is PRHDT, CDR2 FYEKMQ, per germline (reference sequence). The ends were cut back, 5 bases at V and 7 bases at J, with 17 bases in the middle. The CDR3 totals 14 residues. The CDR3, as DNA: TGTGCCAGCAGCCCGAGGCAGGAGAGGGCGACCCAGTACTTC. It is translated as CASSPRQERATQYF.